The sequence of this T cell receptor (beta chain) was determined in a study of blood T cell repertoires in COVID-19. The overall study: Collection of acute and convalescent COVID-19 samples took place in the United States, Italy and Spain. The cDNA or gDNA used as material had been derived from T cells, B-cell-depleted T cells, or PBMCs.

The CDR3 length is 15 residues. The germline V gene has CDR1 LNHDA and CDR2 SQIVND (reference sequence). V shed 6 bases, J shed 3 bases, and the junction held 9 bases outside the gene matches. Authors' methods: Estimates of nucleated cell counts were drawn from the amplification of reference gene primers. Repertoires were generated with immunoSEQ multiplex PCR, while TCRdb's copy carries only in-frame clones and drops some. For V, J and clone size, that table is used; D and trimming come from the DNA. This sample has about 240,000 clones, with about 90% found just once. This clonotype was sampled from a man in his sixties who had recovered from COVID-19. The sequenced sample was peripheral blood. The rearrangement joins TRBV19 to TRBJ2-5, with 8 bases matching TRBD2. As DNA, the CDR3 is TGTGCCAGTAGCGGGGGGGCCCCGTTTGAAGAGACCCAGTACTTC. Translated, it gives CASSGGAPFEETQYF.